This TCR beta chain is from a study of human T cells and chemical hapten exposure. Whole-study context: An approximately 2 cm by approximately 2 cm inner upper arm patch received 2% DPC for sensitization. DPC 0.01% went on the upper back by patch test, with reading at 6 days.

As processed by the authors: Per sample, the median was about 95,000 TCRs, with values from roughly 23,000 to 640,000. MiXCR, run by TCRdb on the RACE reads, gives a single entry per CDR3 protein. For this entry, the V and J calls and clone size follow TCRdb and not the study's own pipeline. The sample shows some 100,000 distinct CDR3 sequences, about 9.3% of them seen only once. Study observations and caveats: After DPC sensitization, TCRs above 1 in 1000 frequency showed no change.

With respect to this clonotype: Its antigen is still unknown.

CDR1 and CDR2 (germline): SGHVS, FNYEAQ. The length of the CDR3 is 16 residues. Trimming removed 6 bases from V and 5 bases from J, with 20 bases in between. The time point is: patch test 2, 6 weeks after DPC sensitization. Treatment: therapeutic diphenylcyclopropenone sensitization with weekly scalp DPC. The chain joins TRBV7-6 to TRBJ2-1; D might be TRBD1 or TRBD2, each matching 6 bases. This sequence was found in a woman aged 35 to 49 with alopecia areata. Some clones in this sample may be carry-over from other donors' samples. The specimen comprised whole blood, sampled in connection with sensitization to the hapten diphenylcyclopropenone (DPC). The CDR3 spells CASRPRGRAAHNEQFF. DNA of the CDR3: TGTGCCAGCAGGCCCCGGGGGCGGGCGGCCCACAATGAGCAGTTCTTC. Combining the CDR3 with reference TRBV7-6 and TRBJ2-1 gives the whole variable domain GAGVSQSPRYKVTKRGQDVALRCDPISGHVSLYWYRQALGQGPEFLTYFNYEAQQDKSGLPNDRFSAERPEGSISTLTIQRTEQRDSAMYRCASRPRGRAAHNEQFFGPGTRLTVL.